This T cell receptor (beta chain) was profiled in a study of blood T cell repertoires in COVID-19. Across the whole study: There were acute and convalescent COVID-19 samples, and they came from the United States, Italy and Spain. Sources were T cells, B-cell-depleted T cells, or PBMCs; the material itself was cDNA or gDNA.

The junction had 8 bases not matched to a gene; V was cut back by 4 bases and J by 4 bases. From germline, CDR1 is SSHAT and CDR2 FNYEAQ (reference sequence). This CDR3 spans 15 amino acids. Authors' processing steps: Amplification from reference gene primers served as the basis for estimated nucleated cell counts. Measured with immunoSEQ multiplex PCR; TCRdb has only the in-frame clones, and not every one. The V and J calls and the clone size are those of that table, but D and trimming were determined from the DNA. The data show approximately 200,000 clones, around 88% seen once. This TCR was sampled from a man in his late teens or twenties with active or convalescent COVID-19. The chain employs TRBV7-7 and TRBJ2-5; 8 bases agree with TRBD1. The sequencing sample was made of peripheral blood. DNA for the CDR3: TGTGCCAGCAGCTCCCAGGGGGCTGGGGGAGAGACCCAGTACTTC. The encoded protein is CASSSQGAGGETQYF.